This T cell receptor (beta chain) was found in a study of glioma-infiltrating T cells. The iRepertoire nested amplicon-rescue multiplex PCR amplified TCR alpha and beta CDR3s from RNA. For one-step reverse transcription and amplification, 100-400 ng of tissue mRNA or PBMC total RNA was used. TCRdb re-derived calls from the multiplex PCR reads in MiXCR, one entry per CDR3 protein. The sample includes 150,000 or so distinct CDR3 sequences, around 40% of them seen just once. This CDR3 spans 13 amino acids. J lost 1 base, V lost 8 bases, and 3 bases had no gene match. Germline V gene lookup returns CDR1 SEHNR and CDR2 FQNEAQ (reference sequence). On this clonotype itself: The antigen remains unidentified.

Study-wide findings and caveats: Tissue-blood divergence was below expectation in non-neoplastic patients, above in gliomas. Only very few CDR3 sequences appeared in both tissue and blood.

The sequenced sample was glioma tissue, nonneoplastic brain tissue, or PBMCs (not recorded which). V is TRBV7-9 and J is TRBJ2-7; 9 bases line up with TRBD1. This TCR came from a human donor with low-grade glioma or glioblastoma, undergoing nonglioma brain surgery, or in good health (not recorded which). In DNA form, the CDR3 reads TGTGCCAGCGGACAGGGGCCATCCTACGAGCAGTACTTC. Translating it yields CASGQGPSYEQYF.